Sequencing of this T cell receptor (beta chain) was carried out in a study of blood T cell repertoires in COVID-19. On the study more broadly: COVID-19 samples, acute and convalescent, were from the United States, Italy and Spain. PBMCs, B-cell-depleted T cells, or T cells were the source of the cDNA or gDNA that made up the material.

The CDR3 is made up of 14 amino acids. Germline V lookup: CDR1 SEHNR, CDR2 FQNEAQ (reference sequence). Trimming took 1 base from V and 8 from J, leaving 9 bases between them. In the authors' methods: By means of reference gene primer amplification, nucleated cell counts were estimated. Sequenced by immunoSEQ multiplex PCR; TCRdb stores in-frame clones only, minus some. D and trimming come from the DNA, and the V and J calls and clone size come from that table. The sample lists 200,000 to 250,000 clones; 75% to 85% were seen once. Material: peripheral blood. The chain links TRBV7-9 to TRBJ1-6; D not resolved. The receptor's source is a human donor in a cohort sampled during active COVID-19. This CDR3 is CASSLGGQDSPLHF. CDR3 DNA sequence: TGTGCCAGCAGCTTAGGAGGGCAGGATTCACCCCTCCACTTT.